The clone carrying this TCR beta chain appeared many times. This sample is drawn from a study of T-cell memory formation after mild COVID-19. The CDR3 sequence is 20 residues long. MiXCR was run by TCRdb on the 5' RACE reads, yielding one entry per CDR3 protein. The top ten hold about 10% of the sample, which has about 210,000 distinct CDR3 sequences, around 25% seen once. The receptor's source is an adult woman who had mild COVID-19 (a few samples of this study predate the infection). Cell type and time point are not known. Sequencing was performed on PBMCs or a T cell subset sorted from them (not recorded which). The V gene is TRBV21-1, the J gene TRBJ2-1; the D call of TRBD1 is as the table states it, not checked on the DNA. TRBV21-1 corresponds to a pseudogene. DNA for the CDR3: TGTGCCAGCAGCAAAAAAGCCCCCCAAGTAAGAGCGCCTCTAGGTAATGAGCAGTTCTTC. Amino acids: CASSKKAPQVRAPLGNEQFF.